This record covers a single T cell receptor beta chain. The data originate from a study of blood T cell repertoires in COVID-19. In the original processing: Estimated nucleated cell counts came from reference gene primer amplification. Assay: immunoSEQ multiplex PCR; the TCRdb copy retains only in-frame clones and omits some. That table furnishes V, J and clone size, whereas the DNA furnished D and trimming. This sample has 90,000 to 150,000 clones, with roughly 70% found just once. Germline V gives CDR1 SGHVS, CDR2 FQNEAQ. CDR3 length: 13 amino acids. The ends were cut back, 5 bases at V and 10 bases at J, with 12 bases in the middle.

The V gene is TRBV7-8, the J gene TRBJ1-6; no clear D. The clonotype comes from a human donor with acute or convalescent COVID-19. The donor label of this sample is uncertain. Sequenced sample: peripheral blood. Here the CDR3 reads CASSPASRSPLHF. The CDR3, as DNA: TGTGCCAGCAGCCCAGCGAGTCGCTCACCCCTCCACTTT.